This T cell receptor (beta chain) was observed in a study of T cells in Graves' hyperthyroidism and ophthalmopathy. This clonotype was recorded many times. V was clipped by 2 bases and J by 7 bases; unmatched bases: 8. The CDR3 has 14 amino acids. Germline CDR1 SGHTA, CDR2 FQGTGA. Researchers amplified the TCR beta CDR3 regions from RNA transcripts. An initial round of RT-PCR targeting the TCR CDR3 relied on the HTBI primer set. TCRdb recomputed calls from the multiplex PCR reads with MiXCR, one row per CDR3 protein. The sample has 550,000 to 650,000 distinct CDR3 sequences; less than 15% are singletons.

The clonotype was recovered from a woman in her thirties or forties with Graves' hyperthyroidism. The chain uses TRBV7-3 and TRBJ2-7, with TRBD2 identical over 7 bases. The sequenced material came from blood. The CDR3 is CASSLLAGDEEQYF. For the CDR3, the DNA is TGTGCCAGCAGCTTACTGGCGGGAGATGAGGAGCAGTACTTC. The whole variable domain, remainder taken from reference TRBV7-3 and TRBJ2-7, is GAGVSQTPSNKVTEKGKYVELRCDPISGHTALYWYRQSLGQGPEFLIYFQGTGAADDSGLPNDRFFAVRPEGSVSTLKIQRTERGDSAVYLCASSLLAGDEEQYFGPGTRLTVT.